Described below is a single T cell receptor beta chain sequence and its context. These data belong to a study of blood T cell repertoires in COVID-19. About the study: Sites across the United States, Italy and Spain contributed samples from acute and convalescent COVID-19.

Under the authors' procedure: Reference gene primer amplification gave nucleated cell count estimates. Clones were read by immunoSEQ multiplex PCR, and TCRdb kept only the in-frame ones, dropping some. V, J and clone size are taken as reported in that table, and D and trimming were inferred from the DNA itself. The sample shows over 150,000 clones, 83% of them seen only once. V lost 6 bases and J 0 bases, leaving 5 bases between the germline ends. The CDR3 runs to 12 residues. This chain joins TRBV12-3 or TRBV12-4 and TRBJ1-2, with no clear D. This clonotype originated in a woman older than 75 with acute or convalescent COVID-19. Specimen: peripheral blood. CDR3 protein: CASRRSNYGYTF. The CDR3 region has the DNA TGTGCCAGCAGGCGGTCTAACTATGGCTACACCTTC.